The rows below give T cell receptor beta chains drawn from one sample of a study of T cell responses to AZD1222 COVID-19 vaccine. Assay: immunoSEQ multiplex PCR; the TCRdb copy retains only in-frame clones and omits some. The data contain around 110,000 clones, about 90% of them singletons. Sequenced here: peripheral blood, sampled on day 0 of AZD1222 vaccination. The origin of the receptors is an adult in good health. CDR3s include the opening cysteine and the closing phenylalanine or tryptophan. The D gene is left open where the match is weak. Size tells how often a clone was seen (once, few, many) or the class of an expanded clone, and some rows leave it out.

>few|TRBJ2-7|TRBV9|TRBD1
CASSRPLDREYEQYF
TGTGCCAGCAGCAGGCCGTTGGACAGGGAGTACGAGCAGTACTTC
>.|TRBJ1-1|TRBV4-1|TRBD1
CASSQSTGGNTEAFF
TGCGCCAGCAGCCAATCGACAGGGGGAAACACTGAAGCTTTCTTT
>.|TRBJ1-2|TRBV9|.
CASSLPGRSNGYTF
TGTGCCAGCAGCTTACCGGGACGGTCAAATGGCTACACCTTC
>.|TRBJ2-1|TRBV15|TRBD2
CATSRDRGTSLRNEQFF
TGTGCCACCAGCAGAGATCGTGGGACTAGCTTGAGGAATGAGCAGTTCTTC
>.|TRBJ1-2|TRBV9|.
CASSSRTGGGYTF
TGTGCCAGCAGCTCTCGGACCGGCGGCGGCTACACCTTC
>.|TRBJ2-5|TRBV7-6|TRBD2
CASSLYGRGQETQYF
TGTGCCAGCAGCTTATACGGGAGGGGGCAAGAGACCCAGTACTTC
>.|TRBJ2-6|TRBV27|TRBD2
CASKRAGTGANVLTF
TGTGCCAGCAAAAGAGCGGGGACTGGGGCCAACGTCCTGACTTTC
>many|TRBJ2-7|TRBV19|.
CASSTQRVPYEQYF
TGTGCCAGTAGTACCCAACGGGTGCCCTACGAGCAGTACTTC
>.|TRBJ1-4|TRBV27|TRBD1
CASRLNRGYNEKLFF
TGTGCCAGCAGGTTAAACAGGGGGTACAATGAAAAACTGTTTTTT
>.|TRBJ1-5|TRBV5-8|TRBD1
CASSLDTGGGYQPQHF
TGTGCCAGCAGTCTCGATACAGGGGGCGGATATCAGCCCCAGCATTTT
>.|TRBJ1-5|TRBV27|.
CASSSGTPRPNQPQHF
TGTGCCAGCAGCTCCGGGACCCCGAGGCCCAATCAGCCCCAGCATTTT
>.|TRBJ2-7|TRBV6-6|TRBD2
CASSPLLAGGFYEQYF
TGTGCCAGCAGCCCATTACTAGCGGGAGGGTTCTACGAGCAGTACTTC
>.|TRBJ1-3|TRBV2|.
CASSEPVTGRAGNTIYF
TGTGCCAGCAGTGAACCCGTAACGGGACGTGCTGGAAACACCATATATTTT
>.|TRBJ1-2|TRBV5-1|TRBD1
CASSPGGTGGQYGYTF
TGCGCCAGCAGCCCTGGGGGGACAGGGGGTCAGTATGGCTACACCTTC
>.|TRBJ1-6|TRBV14|.
CASSPAYNSPLHF
TGTGCCAGCAGCCCAGCGTATAATTCACCCCTCCACTTT
>.|TRBJ1-3|TRBV4-1|.
CASSQDDPSSGNTIYF
TGCGCCAGCAGCCAAGATGACCCGAGCTCTGGAAACACCATATATTTT
>.|TRBJ1-2|TRBV28|.
CASSPGSMSYGYTF
TGTGCCAGCAGTCCAGGGAGCATGAGCTATGGCTACACCTTC
>.|TRBJ2-1|TRBV5-4|.
CASSPGRGTSNEQFF
TGTGCCAGCAGCCCCGGACGGGGAACCTCCAATGAGCAGTTCTTC
>.|TRBJ1-2|TRBV6-5|TRBD1
CASSQIGGDYGYTF
TGTGCCAGCAGCCAAATAGGGGGCGACTATGGCTACACCTTC
>.|TRBJ2-3|TRBV13|.
CASSLAVSGTDTQYF
TGTGCCAGCAGCTTAGCTGTTAGCGGCACAGATACGCAGTATTTT
>.|TRBJ1-2|TRBV5-5|.
CASSLRIPGAYGYTF
TGTGCCAGCAGCTTGAGAATTCCCGGGGCCTATGGCTACACCTTC
>.|TRBJ2-3|TRBV6-5|.
CASSLVGSTDTQYF
TGTGCCAGCAGTTTAGTCGGAAGCACAGATACGCAGTATTTT
>.|TRBJ2-3|TRBV5-1|.
CASSLLFQFPDTQYF
TGCGCCAGCAGCTTGCTTTTCCAATTCCCAGATACGCAGTATTTT